These 19 T cell receptor beta chains originate from one sample sequenced in a study of blood T cell repertoires in COVID-19. TCRdb's copy holds only in-frame clones and misses some; the assay was immunoSEQ multiplex PCR. Of about 9,200 clones listed, roughly nine tenths are singletons. Sequencing used peripheral blood. The receptors were gathered from a man in his 60s with acute or convalescent COVID-19.

The chain recombines TRBV27 with TRBJ2-1; 10 bases are a match to TRBD2. The CDR3 contains 17 residues. Trimming removed 8 bases from V and 4 bases from J; junction bases left unmatched: 14. CDR1 is MNHEY, CDR2 SMNVEV, per germline (reference sequence). In DNA, the CDR3 is TGTGCCAGCGCGTCTCCGGGACTAGCGAAGTCTTACAATGAGCAGTTCTTC. This sequence encodes CASASPGLAKSYNEQFF.

The chain joins TRBV3-1 (or the pseudogene TRBV3-2) to TRBJ1-5, with 9 bases matching TRBD1. Germline V gene sequence: CDR1 LGHDT, CDR2 YNNKEL (reference sequence). This CDR3 has 13 amino acids. The J segment lost 4 bases and the V segment lost 5 bases, leaving 0 bases of the junction unmatched. The CDR3 nucleotides are TGTGCCAGCAGCGGGACAGGGAATCAGCCCCAGCATTTT. Protein sequence: CASSGTGNQPQHF.

Only one count was recorded for this clone. The chain has TRBV12-3 or TRBV12-4 and TRBJ2-7, with a tentative D call TRBD1 (6 bases). V lost 5 bases to trimming and J lost 9 bases, with 17 bases between them. This CDR3 is built from 13 residues. In DNA, the CDR3 is TGTGCCAGCAGTCTACAGGGTTTACAAGGGCAGTACGTC. As protein: CASSLQGLQGQYV.

The chain carries TRBV4-1 and TRBJ2-1, with a weak D call TRBD1 (6 bases). Germline CDR1 is MGHRA and CDR2 is YSYEKL. The ends were cut back, 5 bases at V and 2 bases at J, with 16 bases in the middle. The CDR3 consists of 16 residues. The CDR3 spells CASSSSLGGTYNEQFF. Here the CDR3 DNA reads TGCGCCAGCAGCTCCAGCCTAGGGGGAACCTACAATGAGCAGTTCTTC.

Comment on this clone: Germline is not matched at one junction end, which may reflect a read error. This chain uses TRBV28 with TRBJ1-2; 7 bases are shared with TRBD1. The CDR3 loop spans 12 amino acids. Germline CDR1 is MDHEN and CDR2 is SYDVKM. This CDR3 reads CASSLLRGPVAF. As DNA, the CDR3 is TGTGCCAGCAGTTTATTAAGGGGGCCCGTCGCCTTC.

V and J are TRBV7-9 and TRBJ2-2, with 15 bases aligning to TRBD2. With 5 bases clipped from V and 6 bases from J, the junction kept 10 bases outside the gene matches. This CDR3 spans 18 amino acids. Germline lookup yields CDR1 SEHNR and CDR2 FQNEAQ (reference sequence). CDR3 sequence: CASSTRTSGRVLPGELFF. In DNA form, the CDR3 reads TGTGCCAGCAGCACCCGGACTAGCGGGAGGGTGCTCCCCGGGGAGCTGTTTTTT.

This rearrangement joins TRBV10-1 to TRBJ2-1, with 10 bases that match TRBD2. This CDR3 has 12 amino acids. V lost 4 bases and J lost 16; bases outside the gene matches: 7. Germline lookup yields CDR1 WNHNN and CDR2 SYGVQD (reference sequence). The DNA for the CDR3 is TGCGCCAGCAGTGTTGGTACTAGCGGGGTCTTCTTC. This sequence encodes CASSVGTSGVFF.

V usage is TRBV5-6 and J usage is TRBJ1-4, with 8 nucleotides matching TRBD1. Germline CDR1 SGHDT, CDR2 YYEEEE. This CDR3 has 14 amino acids. The V segment lost 2 bases and the J segment 7 bases; nucleotides outside the gene matches: 4. The CDR3 reads CASSFSGTGEKLFF. DNA of the CDR3: TGTGCCAGCAGCTTTTCCGGGACAGGTGAAAAACTGTTTTTT.

The chain couples TRBV6-2 or TRBV6-3 to TRBJ1-5; TRBD1 aligns across 10 bases. This CDR3 has 18 residues. Per germline, CDR1 MNHEY and CDR2 SVGEGT. Trimming at V came to 5 bases and at J to 0 bases, leaving 10 bases not matched to a gene. The CDR3 spells CASSDPGQGTYSNQPQHF. The CDR3, as DNA: TGTGCCAGCAGTGACCCGGGACAGGGGACCTATAGCAATCAGCCCCAGCATTTT.

The chain combines TRBV2 with TRBJ2-7; 9 bases are shared with TRBD2. The CDR3 has 18 amino acids. Germline CDR1 is SNHLY and CDR2 is FYNNEI. After removal of 7 bases from V and 4 bases from J, the junction contained 20 bases not matched to a gene. The CDR3 reads CASTQGGSGGTKWYEQYV. CDR3 nucleotides: TGTGCCAGCACCCAGGGAGGTAGCGGGGGTACAAAGTGGTACGAGCAGTACGTC.

This sequence joins TRBV30 and TRBJ1-6, with TRBD1 identical over 9 bases. The V and J ends lost 4 bases and 7 bases, in that order; junction bases with no gene match: 8. CDR3 length: 15 residues. The germline gives CDR1 GTSNPN, CDR2 SVGIG (reference sequence). Written as DNA, the CDR3 is TGTGCCTGGAACGCGGGGACAGGGCGAAATTCACCCCTCCACTTT. Translating it yields CAWNAGTGRNSPLHF. The whole variable domain, filled in from reference TRBV30 and TRBJ1-6, reads SQTIHQWPATLVQPVGSPLSLECTVEGTSNPNLYWYRQAAGRGLQLLFYSVGIGQISSEVPQNLSASRPQDRQFILSSKKLLLSDSGFYLCAWNAGTGRNSPLHFGNGTRLTVT.

The chain joins TRBV7-7 to TRBJ1-3; tentatively, D is TRBD1 (5 bases). CDR3 length equals 14 residues. In germline, CDR1 is SSHAT, CDR2 FNYEAQ (reference sequence). The V end lost 5 bases, the J end lost 2 bases, and 10 bases lay between the germline ends. CDR3 loop: CASSPAGAGNTIYF. For the CDR3, the DNA is TGTGCCAGCAGCCCTGCGGGGGCTGGAAACACCATATATTTT. Full variable domain (outside the CDR3, taken from reference TRBV7-7 and TRBJ1-3): GAGVSQSPRYKVTKRGQDVTLRCDPISSHATLYWYQQALGQGPEFLTYFNYEAQPDKSGLPSDRFSAERPEGSISTLTIQRTEQRDSAMYRCASSPAGAGNTIYFGEGSWLTVV.

This clone was found a few times. CDR3 in DNA: TGTGCCAGCCTAGGGGGCACCTATAGTGAGCAGTTCTTC. Translated, it gives CASLGGTYSEQFF. The chain employs TRBV18 and TRBJ2-1; 7 positions agree with TRBD1. The V segment lost 8 bases and the J segment 9 bases; nucleotides outside the gene matches: 10. Germline CDR1 KGHSH, CDR2 LQKENI. CDR3 size: 13 residues.

This chain joins TRBV7-9 and TRBJ2-1; 7 bases agree with TRBD2. The CDR3 length is 15 residues. CDR1 and CDR2 from the germline V gene are SEHNR and FQNEAQ (reference sequence). The V and J ends lost 8 bases and 5 bases, in that order; junction bases with no gene match: 12. CDR3 sequence reads: CASGTFTSANNEQFF. The CDR3 nucleotides read TGTGCCAGCGGAACCTTTACTAGCGCAAACAATGAGCAGTTCTTC.

This rearrangement joins TRBV14 to TRBJ1-3; D unresolved. Germline lookup yields CDR1 SGHDN and CDR2 FVKESK. V gave up 5 bases and J gave up 4 bases, with 6 bases separating them. The CDR3 extends over 12 amino acids. The CDR3 DNA is TGTGCCAGCAGCGCGTGGGGAAACACCATATATTTT. This sequence encodes CASSAWGNTIYF.

The J gene is TRBJ2-7, the V gene TRBV19; D is undetermined. The germline V gene encodes CDR1 LNHDA and CDR2 SQIVND (reference sequence). This CDR3 contains 12 residues. V lost 7 bases and J 3 bases, leaving 10 bases between the germline ends. In DNA, the CDR3 is TGTGCCAGTATGGGTAGCAGCTACGAGCAGTACTTC. Protein sequence: CASMGSSYEQYF.

As DNA, the CDR3 is TGCGCCAGCAGCTTGGAGTGGGACAGGGCTAACTATGGCTACACCTTC. Protein product: CASSLEWDRANYGYTF. This rearrangement joins TRBV5-1 to TRBJ1-2; TRBD1 aligns across 9 bases. This CDR3 comprises 16 residues. The trim removed 0 bases at V and 0 bases at J, leaving 3 bases unmatched. CDR1 SGHRS and CDR2 YFSETQ come from the germline V gene. The full variable domain, completed using reference TRBV5-1 and TRBJ1-2, is KAGVTQTPRYLIKTRGQQVTLSCSPISGHRSVSWYQQTPGQGLQFLFEYFSETQRNKGNFPGRFSGRQFSNSRSEMNVSTLELGDSALYLCASSLEWDRANYGYTFGSGTRLTVV.

This chain links TRBV7-2 with TRBJ1-1; TRBD1 matches 9 bases. Germline assignment: CDR1 SGHTA and CDR2 FQGNSA. After removal of 5 bases from V and 8 bases from J, the junction contained 9 bases not matched to a gene. This CDR3 is 14 amino acids long. The CDR3 protein is CASSTGQGGMEAFF. The CDR3, as DNA: TGTGCCAGCAGCACGGGACAGGGCGGTATGGAAGCTTTCTTT.

The chain joins TRBV19 to TRBJ2-7; TRBD2 aligns across 7 bases. The CDR3 is 15 residues long. V was clipped by 5 bases and J by 4 bases; unmatched bases: 11. Germline CDR1 and CDR2: LNHDA and SQIVND (reference sequence). The CDR3 region has the DNA TGTGCCAGTAGTCCCCGGGCTAGCGGACTTTACGAGCAGTACGTC. It encodes CASSPRASGLYEQYV.